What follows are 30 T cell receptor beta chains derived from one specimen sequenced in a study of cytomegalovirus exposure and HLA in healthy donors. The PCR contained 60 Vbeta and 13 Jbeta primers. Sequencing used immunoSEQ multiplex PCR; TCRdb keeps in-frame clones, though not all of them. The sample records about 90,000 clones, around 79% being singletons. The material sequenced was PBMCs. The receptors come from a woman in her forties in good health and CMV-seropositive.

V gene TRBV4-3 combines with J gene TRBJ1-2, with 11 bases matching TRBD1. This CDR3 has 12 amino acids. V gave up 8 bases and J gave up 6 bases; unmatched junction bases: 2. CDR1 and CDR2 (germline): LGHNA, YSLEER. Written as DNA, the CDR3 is TGCGCCAGCGGGGACAGGGGGAATGGCTACACCTTC. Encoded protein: CASGDRGNGYTF.

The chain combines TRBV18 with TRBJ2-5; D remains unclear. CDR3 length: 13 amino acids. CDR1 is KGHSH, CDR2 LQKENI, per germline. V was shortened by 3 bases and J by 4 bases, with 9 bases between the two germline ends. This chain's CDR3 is CASSPPLLETQYF. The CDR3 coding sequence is TGTGCCAGCTCACCCCCCCTTCTAGAGACCCAGTACTTC.

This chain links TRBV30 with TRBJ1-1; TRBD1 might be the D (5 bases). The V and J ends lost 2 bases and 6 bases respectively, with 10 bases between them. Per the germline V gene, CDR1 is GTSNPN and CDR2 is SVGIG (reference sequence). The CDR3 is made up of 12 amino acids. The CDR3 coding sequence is TGTGCCTGGAGTCAGACGGGGGCTGAAGCTTTCTTT. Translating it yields CAWSQTGAEAFF. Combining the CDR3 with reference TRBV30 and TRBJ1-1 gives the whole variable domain SQTIHQWPATLVQPVGSPLSLECTVEGTSNPNLYWYRQAAGRGLQLLFYSVGIGQISSEVPQNLSASRPQDRQFILSSKKLLLSDSGFYLCAWSQTGAEAFFGQGTRLTVV.

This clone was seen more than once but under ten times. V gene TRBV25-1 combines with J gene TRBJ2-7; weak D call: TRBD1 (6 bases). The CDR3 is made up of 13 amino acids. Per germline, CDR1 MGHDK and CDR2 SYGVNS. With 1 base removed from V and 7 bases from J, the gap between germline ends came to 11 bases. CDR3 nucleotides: TGTGCCAGCAGTGAATGGAAGGGGGAAGAGCAGTACTTC. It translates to CASSEWKGEEQYF.

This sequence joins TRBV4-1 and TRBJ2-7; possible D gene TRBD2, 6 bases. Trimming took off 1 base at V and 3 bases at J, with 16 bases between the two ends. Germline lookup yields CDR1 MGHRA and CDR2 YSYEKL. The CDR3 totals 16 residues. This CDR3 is CASSQVSRDLLYEQYF. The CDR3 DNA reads TGCGCCAGCAGCCAAGTTTCGCGGGATTTACTCTACGAGCAGTACTTC.

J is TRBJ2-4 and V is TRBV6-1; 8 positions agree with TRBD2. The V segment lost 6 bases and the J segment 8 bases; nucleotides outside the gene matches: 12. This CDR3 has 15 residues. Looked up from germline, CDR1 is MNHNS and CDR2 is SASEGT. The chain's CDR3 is CASSGAGSGGDIQYF. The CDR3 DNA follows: TGTGCCAGCAGCGGGGCGGGTTCCGGGGGGGACATTCAGTACTTC.

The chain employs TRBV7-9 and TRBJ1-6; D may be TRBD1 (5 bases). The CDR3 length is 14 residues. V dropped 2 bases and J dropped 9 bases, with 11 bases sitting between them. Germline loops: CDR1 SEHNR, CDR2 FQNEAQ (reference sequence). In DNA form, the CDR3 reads TGTGCCAGCAGCTTACTAGGGGAAGGTTCACCCCTCCACTTT. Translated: CASSLLGEGSPLHF.

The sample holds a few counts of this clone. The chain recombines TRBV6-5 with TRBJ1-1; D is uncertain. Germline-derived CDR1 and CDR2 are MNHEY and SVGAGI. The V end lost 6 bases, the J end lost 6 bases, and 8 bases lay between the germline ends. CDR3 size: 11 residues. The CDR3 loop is CASRSGPEAFF. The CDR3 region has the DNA TGTGCCAGCAGAAGCGGCCCTGAAGCTTTCTTT.

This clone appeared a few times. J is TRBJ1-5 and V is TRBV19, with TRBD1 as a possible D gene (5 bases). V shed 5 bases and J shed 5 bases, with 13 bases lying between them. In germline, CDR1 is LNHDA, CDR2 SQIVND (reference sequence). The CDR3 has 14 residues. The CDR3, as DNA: TGTGCCAGTAGTCGCGGGGGAGGCGATCAGCCCCAGCATTTT. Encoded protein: CASSRGGGDQPQHF.

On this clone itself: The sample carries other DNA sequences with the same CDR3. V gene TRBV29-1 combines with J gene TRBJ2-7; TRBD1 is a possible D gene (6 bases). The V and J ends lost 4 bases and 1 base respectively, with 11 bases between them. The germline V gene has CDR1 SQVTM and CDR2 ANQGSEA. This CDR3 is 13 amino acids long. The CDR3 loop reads CSVGGGQSYEQYF. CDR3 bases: TGCAGCGTTGGAGGAGGACAGTCCTACGAGCAGTACTTC.

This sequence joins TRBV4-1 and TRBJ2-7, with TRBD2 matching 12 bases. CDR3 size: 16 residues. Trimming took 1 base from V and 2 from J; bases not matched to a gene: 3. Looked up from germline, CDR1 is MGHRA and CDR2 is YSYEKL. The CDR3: CASSQVLAGGPYEQYF. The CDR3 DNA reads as TGCGCCAGCAGCCAAGTTCTAGCGGGAGGGCCCTACGAGCAGTACTTC.

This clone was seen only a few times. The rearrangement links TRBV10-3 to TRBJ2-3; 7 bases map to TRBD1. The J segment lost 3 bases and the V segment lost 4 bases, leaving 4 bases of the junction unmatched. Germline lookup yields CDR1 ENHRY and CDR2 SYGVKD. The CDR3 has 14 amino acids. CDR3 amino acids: CAISVGTETDTQYF. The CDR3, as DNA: TGTGCCATCAGTGTCGGGACAGAAACAGATACGCAGTATTTT.

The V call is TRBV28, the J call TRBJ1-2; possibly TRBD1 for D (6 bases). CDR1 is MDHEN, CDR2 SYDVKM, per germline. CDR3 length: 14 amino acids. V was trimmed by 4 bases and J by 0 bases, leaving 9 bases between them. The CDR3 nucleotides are TGTGCCAGCAGTTCTGAGGGGGCTAACTATGGCTACACCTTC. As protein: CASSSEGANYGYTF.

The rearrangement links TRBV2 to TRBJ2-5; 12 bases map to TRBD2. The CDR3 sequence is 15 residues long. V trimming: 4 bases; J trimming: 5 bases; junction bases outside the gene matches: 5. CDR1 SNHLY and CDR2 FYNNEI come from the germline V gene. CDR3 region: CASSGTSGVSETQYF. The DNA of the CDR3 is TGTGCCAGCAGTGGGACTAGCGGGGTCTCGGAGACCCAGTACTTC.

CDR3 in amino acids: CASSQGWGREFDEQFF. CDR3 DNA: TGCGCCAGCAGCCAAGGTTGGGGGAGGGAGTTTGATGAGCAGTTCTTC. This chain connects TRBV4-1 to TRBJ2-1; TRBD2 matches at 7 bases. Germline V CDR1 and CDR2: MGHRA, YSYEKL. V shed 1 base and J 8 bases; nucleotides not matched to a gene: 11. This CDR3 has 16 residues.

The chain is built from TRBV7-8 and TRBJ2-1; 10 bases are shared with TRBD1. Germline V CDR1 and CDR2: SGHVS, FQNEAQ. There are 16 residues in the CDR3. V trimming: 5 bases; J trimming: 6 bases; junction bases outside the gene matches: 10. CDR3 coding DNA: TGTGCCAGCAGCATTCTTCGGACAGGGGGTCGCAATGAGCAGTTCTTC. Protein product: CASSILRTGGRNEQFF.

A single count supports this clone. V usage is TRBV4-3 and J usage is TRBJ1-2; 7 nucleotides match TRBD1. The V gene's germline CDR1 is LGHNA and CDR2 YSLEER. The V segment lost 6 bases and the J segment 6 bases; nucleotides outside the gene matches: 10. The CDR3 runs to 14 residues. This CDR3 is CASRGKGARDGYTF. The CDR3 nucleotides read TGCGCCAGCAGAGGGAAGGGGGCGCGGGATGGCTACACCTTC.

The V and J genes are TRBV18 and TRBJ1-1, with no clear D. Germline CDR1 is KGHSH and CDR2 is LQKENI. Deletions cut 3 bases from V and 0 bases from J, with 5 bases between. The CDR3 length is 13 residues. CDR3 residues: CASSPGVNTEAFF. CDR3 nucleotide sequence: TGTGCCAGCTCACCGGGAGTGAACACTGAAGCTTTCTTT.

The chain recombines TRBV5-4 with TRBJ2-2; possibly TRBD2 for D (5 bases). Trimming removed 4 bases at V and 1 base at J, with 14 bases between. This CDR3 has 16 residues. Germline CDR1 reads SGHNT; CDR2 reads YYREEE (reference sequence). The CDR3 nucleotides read TGTGCCAGCAGCGCTAGCAGAAACCTGAACACCGGGGAGCTGTTTTTT. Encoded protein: CASSASRNLNTGELFF.

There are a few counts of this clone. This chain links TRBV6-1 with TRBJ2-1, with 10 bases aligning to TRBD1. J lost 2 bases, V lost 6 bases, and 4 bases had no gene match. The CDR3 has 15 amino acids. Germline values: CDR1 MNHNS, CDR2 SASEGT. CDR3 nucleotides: TGTGCCAGCAGGGCCGGGACAGGGGCCTACAATGAGCAGTTCTTC. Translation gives CASRAGTGAYNEQFF.

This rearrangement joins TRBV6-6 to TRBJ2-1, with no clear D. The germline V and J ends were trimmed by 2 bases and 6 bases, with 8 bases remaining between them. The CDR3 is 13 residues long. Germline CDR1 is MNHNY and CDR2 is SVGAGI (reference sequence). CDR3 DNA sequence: TGTGCCAGCAGTTACACGTTCGGCAATGAGCAGTTCTTC. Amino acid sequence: CASSYTFGNEQFF.

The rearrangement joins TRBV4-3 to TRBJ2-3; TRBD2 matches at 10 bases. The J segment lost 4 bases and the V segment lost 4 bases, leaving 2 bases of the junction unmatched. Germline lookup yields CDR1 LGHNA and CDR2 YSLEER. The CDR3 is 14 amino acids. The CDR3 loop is CASSPSGRSDTQYF. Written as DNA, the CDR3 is TGCGCCAGCAGCCCTAGCGGGAGATCAGATACGCAGTATTTT.

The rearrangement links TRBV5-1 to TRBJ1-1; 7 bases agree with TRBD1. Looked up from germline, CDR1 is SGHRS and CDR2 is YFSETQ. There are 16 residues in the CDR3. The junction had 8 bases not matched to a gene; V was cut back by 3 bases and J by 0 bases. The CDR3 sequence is CASSSVLGQLNTEAFF. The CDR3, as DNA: TGCGCCAGCAGCTCCGTGCTGGGACAGCTGAACACTGAAGCTTTCTTT.

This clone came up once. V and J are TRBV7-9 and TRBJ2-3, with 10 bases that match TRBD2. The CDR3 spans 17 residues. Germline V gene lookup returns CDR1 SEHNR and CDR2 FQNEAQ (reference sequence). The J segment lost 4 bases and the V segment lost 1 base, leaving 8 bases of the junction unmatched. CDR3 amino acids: CASSLVDSGRQADTQYF. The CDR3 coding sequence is TGTGCCAGCAGCTTAGTTGATAGCGGGAGGCAGGCAGATACGCAGTATTTT.

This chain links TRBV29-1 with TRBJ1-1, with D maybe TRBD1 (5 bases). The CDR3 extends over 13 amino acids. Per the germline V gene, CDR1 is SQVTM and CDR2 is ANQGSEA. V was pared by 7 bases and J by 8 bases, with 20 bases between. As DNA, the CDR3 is TGCAGCGCCCCCGGAGGGGTAGATAACGAAGCTTTCTTT. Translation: CSAPGGVDNEAFF.

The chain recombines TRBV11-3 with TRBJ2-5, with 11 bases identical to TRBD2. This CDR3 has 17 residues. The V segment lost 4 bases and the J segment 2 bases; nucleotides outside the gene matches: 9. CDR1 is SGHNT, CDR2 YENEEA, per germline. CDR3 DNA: TGTGCCAGCAGCTCGACTAGCGGGACCTTGAGTCAAGAGACCCAGTACTTC. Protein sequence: CASSSTSGTLSQETQYF.

The CDR3 region is CASSQVGRGRNEQFF. The DNA of the CDR3 is TGCGCCAGCAGCCAAGTCGGCCGGGGTCGCAATGAGCAGTTCTTC. The chain employs TRBV4-1 and TRBJ2-1, with D possibly being TRBD2 (5 bases). The CDR3 is 15 residues long. V lost 1 base to trimming and J lost 6 bases, with 13 bases between them. Germline loops: CDR1 MGHRA, CDR2 YSYEKL.

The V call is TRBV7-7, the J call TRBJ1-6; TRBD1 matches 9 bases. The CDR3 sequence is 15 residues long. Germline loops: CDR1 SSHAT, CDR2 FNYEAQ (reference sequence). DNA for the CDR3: TGTGCTACAGGACAGGGGAAAAGATTTGTTTCACCCCTCCACTTT. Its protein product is CATGQGKRFVSPLHF.

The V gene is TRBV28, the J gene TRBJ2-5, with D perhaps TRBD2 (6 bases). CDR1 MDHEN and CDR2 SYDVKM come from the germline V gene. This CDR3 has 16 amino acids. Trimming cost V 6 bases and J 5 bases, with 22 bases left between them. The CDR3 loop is CASRGGAAGFSETQYF. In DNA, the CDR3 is TGTGCCAGCAGGGGTGGGGCGGCGGGATTCTCCGAGACCCAGTACTTC.

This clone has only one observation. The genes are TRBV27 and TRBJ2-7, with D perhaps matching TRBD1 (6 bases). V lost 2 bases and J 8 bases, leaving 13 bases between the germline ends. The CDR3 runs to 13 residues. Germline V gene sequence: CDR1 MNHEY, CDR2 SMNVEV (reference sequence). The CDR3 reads CASSLLWGRKQYF. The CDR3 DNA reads TGTGCCAGCAGTTTACTATGGGGGCGGAAGCAGTACTTC.